This T cell receptor (beta chain) was captured in a study of identifying expanded T cells in peripheral blood. Profiled with immunoSEQ multiplex PCR; TCRdb holds only in-frame clones, not every one. Of 120,000 or so clones in the sample, about 80% were seen once. This clone has more than one count but fewer than ten. This CDR3 is built from 16 residues. V lost 2 bases and J 1 base, leaving 13 bases between the germline ends. From germline, CDR1 is SGHKS and CDR2 YYEKEE (reference sequence). Sequencing was carried out using blood. The source is a person between 18 and 75 years old in good health. The chain combines TRBV5-5 with TRBJ1-3; D call uncertain. The DNA of the CDR3 is TGTGCCAGCAGCTTTTCATTAGGGAGTTCTGGAAACACCATATATTTT. Its protein product is CASSFSLGSSGNTIYF.